These T cell receptor beta chains were read from a single sample in a study of T cells in Graves' hyperthyroidism and ophthalmopathy. TCRdb called the multiplex PCR reads again in MiXCR, with one record for every CDR3 protein. The sample has 390,000 or so distinct CDR3 sequences, about 15% seen once; the top ten hold 13%. The source material was blood. The receptors derive from a man younger than 35 with Graves' ophthalmopathy. Both conserved end residues are part of each CDR3. A D gene is named only where the DNA matches it firmly.

d_gene,v_gene,CDR3aa
TRBD2,TRBV11-1,CASSLGTSGYTNEQFF
-,TRBV6-2/TRBV6-3,CASSKGYGASTDTQYF
-,TRBV5-1,CASSLVNPGDEQFF
-,TRBV18,CASSPAEAGYGYTF
-,TRBV11-2,CASSLSLYSLAKNIQYF
-,TRBV6-2/TRBV6-3,CASSYSGTYNEKLFF
TRBD1,TRBV20-1,CSEAGQGKNQPQHF
-,TRBV27,CASQGSTDTQYF
-,TRBV30,CAWSAGLYSNQPQHF
-,TRBV5-5,CASNPWLGQGGYGYTF
-,TRBV12-3/TRBV12-4,CASSLMNTEAFF
TRBD1,TRBV6-2/TRBV6-3,CASQGGGNQPQHF
-,TRBV14,CASSQGWDTQYF
-,TRBV6-6,CASSYSIFGDSYEQYF
TRBD2,TRBV11-2,CASIPPGERGSPDTQYF
-,TRBV20-1,CSAPDLSGETQYF
TRBD1,TRBV5-1,CASSDRGTEAFF
TRBD1,TRBV4-2,CASSQDRAGQGFSPLHF
-,TRBV7-9,CASSRTPWETQYF
-,TRBV30,CAWSQQSSSPLHF
-,TRBV27,CASSLSQGTLVSPLHF
-,TRBV10-2,CASSESDLNTEAFF
TRBD1,TRBV7-6,CASSTGQGPGGYTF